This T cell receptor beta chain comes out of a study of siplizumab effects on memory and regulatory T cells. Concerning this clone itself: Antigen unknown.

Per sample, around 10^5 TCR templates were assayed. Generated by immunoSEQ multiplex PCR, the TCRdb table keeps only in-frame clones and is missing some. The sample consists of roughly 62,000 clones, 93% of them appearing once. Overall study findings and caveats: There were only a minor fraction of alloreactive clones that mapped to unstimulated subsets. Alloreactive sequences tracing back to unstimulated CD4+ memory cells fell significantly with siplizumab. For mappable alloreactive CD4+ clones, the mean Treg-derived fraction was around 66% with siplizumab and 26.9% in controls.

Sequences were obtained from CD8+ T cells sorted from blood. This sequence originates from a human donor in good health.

CDR3 sequence: CASSPQGYDEQFF. In DNA form, the CDR3 reads TGTGCCAGCAGCCCGCAGGGGTACGATGAGCAGTTCTTC. This chain connects TRBV9 to TRBJ2-1, with D possibly matching TRBD1 (6 bases). The CDR3 consists of 13 residues. Germline-derived CDR1 and CDR2 are SGDLS and YYNGEE. The ends were cut back, 4 bases at V and 8 bases at J, with 13 bases in the middle.